This T cell receptor (beta chain) was sequenced in a study of vaccination effects on CD4 cells after COVID-19. Whole-study findings and limits: Healthy vaccinees had only 1 of 255 vaccine-induced clones cross-react with common cold coronaviruses.

Before sequencing, viral peptide pools were used by the ViraFEST assay to expand antigen-specific CD4+ T cells. A roughly 10-day culture period preceded the isolation of CD4+ T cells. Each participant received a vaccine that was either BNT162b2 or mRNA-1273, given as two doses. The CDR3 contains 15 residues. Looked up from germline, CDR1 is SGHRS and CDR2 is YFSETQ. V was cut by 4 bases and J by 6 bases, with 16 bases left in between. Of note for this clone: Its antigen is not identified.

The data were produced by immunoSEQ multiplex PCR, yet TCRdb's version contains in-frame clones alone and is incomplete. The table records under 50,000 clones, about 80% of them present only once. The source of this sequence is a human donor who received a COVID-19 vaccine. Some clones in this sample may be carry-over from other donors' samples. The sequenced sample was CD4+ T cells from PBMCs cultured with HCoV-NL63 spike peptides, obtained after COVID-19 vaccination. This chain connects TRBV5-1 to TRBJ1-4; D uncertain. The CDR3 coding sequence is TGCGCCAGCAGCCTGAACAGCGGAGGAGATGAAAAACTGTTTTTT. It specifies CASSLNSGGDEKLFF.